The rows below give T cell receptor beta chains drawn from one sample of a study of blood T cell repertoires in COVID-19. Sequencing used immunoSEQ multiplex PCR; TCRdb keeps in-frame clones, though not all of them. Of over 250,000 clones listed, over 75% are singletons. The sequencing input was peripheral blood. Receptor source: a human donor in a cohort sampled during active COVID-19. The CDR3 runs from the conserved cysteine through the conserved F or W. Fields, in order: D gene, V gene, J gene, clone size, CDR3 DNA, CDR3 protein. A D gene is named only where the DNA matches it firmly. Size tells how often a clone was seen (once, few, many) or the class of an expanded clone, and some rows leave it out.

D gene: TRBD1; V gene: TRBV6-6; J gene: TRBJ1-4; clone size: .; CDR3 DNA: TGTGCCAGCAGACAACCAGGGGGCGATGAAAAACTGTTTTTT; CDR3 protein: CASRQPGGDEKLFF
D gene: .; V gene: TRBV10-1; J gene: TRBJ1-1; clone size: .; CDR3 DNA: TGCGCCAGCAGTTCTCAGGGCAGCCCTGAAGCTTTCTTT; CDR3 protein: CASSSQGSPEAFF
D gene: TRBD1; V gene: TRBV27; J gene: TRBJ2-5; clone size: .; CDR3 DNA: TGTGCCAGCAGTTTATGGGGGACAGCTACCTCGGGGACCCAGTACTTC; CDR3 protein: CASSLWGTATSGTQYF
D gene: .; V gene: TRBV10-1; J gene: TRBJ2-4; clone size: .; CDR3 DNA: TGCGCCAGCAGTGAGCCCCCACTAGTGGGCAAAAACATTCAGTACTTC; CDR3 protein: CASSEPPLVGKNIQYF
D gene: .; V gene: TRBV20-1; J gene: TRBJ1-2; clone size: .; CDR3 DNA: TGCAGTTCCAGGGCTGGCTATGGCTACACCTTC; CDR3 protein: CSSRAGYGYTF
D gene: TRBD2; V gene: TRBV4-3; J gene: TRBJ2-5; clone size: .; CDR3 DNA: TGCGCCAGCAGCCAAGATCCCGCGGGAGAAGAGACCCAGTACTTC; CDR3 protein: CASSQDPAGEETQYF
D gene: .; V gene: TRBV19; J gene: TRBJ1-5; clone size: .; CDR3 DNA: TGTGCCAGTAGTGGGAGGTCGCTTGGCAATCAGCCCCAGCATTTT; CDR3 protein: CASSGRSLGNQPQHF
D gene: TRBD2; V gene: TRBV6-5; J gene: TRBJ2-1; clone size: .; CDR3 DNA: TGTGCCAGCTCCCTGAGCGGGAGAGATCGCAATGAGCAGTTCTTC; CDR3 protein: CASSLSGRDRNEQFF
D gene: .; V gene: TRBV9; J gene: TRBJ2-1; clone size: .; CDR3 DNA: TGTGCCAGCAGCGTAGAGGGCAGGGCGGGATCCTACAATGAGCAGTTCTTC; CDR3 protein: CASSVEGRAGSYNEQFF
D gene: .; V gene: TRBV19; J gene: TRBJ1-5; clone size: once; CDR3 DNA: TGTGCCAGTAGCCACAGGGAAAATCAGCCCCAGCATTTT; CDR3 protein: CASSHRENQPQHF
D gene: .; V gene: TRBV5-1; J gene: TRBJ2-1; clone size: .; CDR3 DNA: TGCGCCAGCAACTTTCTGGGGAGCTCCTACAATGAGCAGTTCTTC; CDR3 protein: CASNFLGSSYNEQFF
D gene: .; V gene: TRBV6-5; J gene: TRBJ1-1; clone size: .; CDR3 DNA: TGTGCCAGCAGTTCGTTCACAGGGAGCACTGAAGCTTTCTTT; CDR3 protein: CASSSFTGSTEAFF
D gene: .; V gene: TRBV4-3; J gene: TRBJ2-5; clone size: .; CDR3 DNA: TGCGCCAGCAGCCACGATACAGGGGAGACCCAGTACTTC; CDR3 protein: CASSHDTGETQYF
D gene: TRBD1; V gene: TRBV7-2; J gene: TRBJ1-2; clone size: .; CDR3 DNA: TGTGCCAGCAAACAGACAGGGGAGTATGGCTACACCTTC; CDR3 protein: CASKQTGEYGYTF
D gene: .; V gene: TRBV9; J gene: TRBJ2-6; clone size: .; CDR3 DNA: TGTGCCAGCAGCGTAGGAGGGACACTATCTGGGGCCAACGTCCTGACTTTC; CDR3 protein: CASSVGGTLSGANVLTF
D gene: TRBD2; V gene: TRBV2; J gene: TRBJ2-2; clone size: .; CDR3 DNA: TGTGCCAGCAGCCTTACTAGCGGGAGGTCCCCTGGTACCGGGGAGCTGTTTTTT; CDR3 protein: CASSLTSGRSPGTGELFF
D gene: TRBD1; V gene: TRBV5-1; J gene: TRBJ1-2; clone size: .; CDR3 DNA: TGCGCCAGCAGCATTGGACAGGGGAGCTACACCTTC; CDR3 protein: CASSIGQGSYTF
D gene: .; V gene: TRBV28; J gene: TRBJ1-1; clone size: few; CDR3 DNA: TGTGCCAGCAGGGAGGGGGGGCTCAACACTGAAGCTTTCTTT; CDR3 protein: CASREGGLNTEAFF
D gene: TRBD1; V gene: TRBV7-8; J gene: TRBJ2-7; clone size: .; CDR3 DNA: TGTGCCAGCAGCCACATCCCGGGACAGGGGGCCTTGGGGTCCTACGAGCAGTACTTC; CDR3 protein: CASSHIPGQGALGSYEQYF
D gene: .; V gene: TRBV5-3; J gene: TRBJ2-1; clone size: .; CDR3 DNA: TGTGCCAGCAGGGTTTATGGCGGCAATGAGCAGTTCTTC; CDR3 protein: CASRVYGGNEQFF
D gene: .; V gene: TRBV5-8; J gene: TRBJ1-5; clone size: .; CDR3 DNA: TGTGCCAGCAGCAGGTCTCGGACATTTAGCAATCAGCCCCAGCATTTT; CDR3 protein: CASSRSRTFSNQPQHF
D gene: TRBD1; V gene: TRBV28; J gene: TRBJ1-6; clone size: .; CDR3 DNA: TGTGCCAGCAGCACAACCCAGGGGGCGGGATATAATTCACCCCTCCACTTT; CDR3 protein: CASSTTQGAGYNSPLHF